Each of the 11 T cell receptor beta chains below was sequenced from the same sample in a study of blood T cell repertoires in COVID-19. Sequenced by immunoSEQ multiplex PCR; TCRdb stores in-frame clones only, minus some. The sample gives approximately 210,000 clones, roughly 87% of which show up once; 1.5% to 2% is in the top ten. Sequenced sample: peripheral blood. The receptors stem from a man in his forties with active or convalescent COVID-19.

This CDR3 reads CASSQDPGVGGSGDTQYF. The CDR3 coding sequence is TGCGCCAGCAGCCAAGACCCCGGTGTGGGAGGCTCGGGGGATACGCAGTATTTT. This chain connects TRBV4-1 to TRBJ2-3; maybe TRBD2 (6 bases). Trimming pared 0 bases from V and 6 bases from J, leaving 22 bases between. The germline V gene has CDR1 MGHRA and CDR2 YSYEKL. The CDR3 has 18 residues.

The chain has TRBV7-9 and TRBJ2-3, with TRBD1 matching over 9 bases. V was clipped by 3 bases and J by 4 bases; unmatched bases: 2. The V gene's germline CDR1 is SEHNR and CDR2 FQNEAQ (reference sequence). The CDR3 length is 14 residues. The DNA of the CDR3 is TGTGCCAGCAGCTTGACAGGGGGATCAGATACGCAGTATTTT. Residues: CASSLTGGSDTQYF.

This chain joins TRBV10-3 and TRBJ2-2; a possible D gene is TRBD2 (5 bases). V dropped 4 bases and J dropped 6 bases, with 6 bases sitting between them. Germline CDR1 is ENHRY and CDR2 is SYGVKD. This CDR3 is 12 amino acids long. CDR3 sequence reads: CAISGGSGELFF. The DNA of the CDR3 is TGTGCCATCAGTGGAGGGTCCGGGGAGCTGTTTTTT.

This chain uses TRBV7-9 with TRBJ2-7, with a weak D call TRBD2 (5 bases). Trimming took off 5 bases at V and 5 bases at J, with 16 bases between the two ends. The length of the CDR3 is 14 residues. Germline lookup yields CDR1 SEHNR and CDR2 FQNEAQ (reference sequence). CDR3 in amino acids: CASSRDTWTDEQYF. The CDR3 DNA follows: TGTGCCAGCAGCCGCGATACGTGGACTGACGAGCAGTACTTC.

The chain joins TRBV6-5 to TRBJ1-1; 7 bases are a match to TRBD1. The germline CDR1 and CDR2 sequences are MNHEY and SVGAGI. The CDR3 is 13 amino acids. Trimming took 4 bases from V and 4 from J; bases not matched to a gene: 3. CDR3 amino acids: CASSFQGGTEAFF. CDR3 DNA sequence: TGTGCCAGCAGTTTTCAGGGGGGCACTGAAGCTTTCTTT.

This sequence joins TRBV30 and TRBJ1-4; no clear D. Trimming cost V 4 bases and J 4 bases, with 7 bases left between them. The CDR3 length is 12 residues. CDR1 is GTSNPN and CDR2 is SVGIG in the germline V gene (reference sequence). The CDR3 coding sequence is TGTGCCTGGACCTCTAGTAATGAAAAACTGTTTTTT. Protein sequence: CAWTSSNEKLFF.

The V call is TRBV5-4, the J call TRBJ1-1; 10 nucleotides agree with TRBD1. This CDR3 has 15 residues. With V trimmed by 4 bases and J by 5 bases, 8 bases remained unmatched. Germline values: CDR1 SGHNT, CDR2 YYREEE (reference sequence). This chain's CDR3 is CASSGGQGLWTEAFF. In DNA, the CDR3 is TGTGCCAGCAGCGGGGGACAGGGGTTGTGGACTGAAGCTTTCTTT.

The chain couples TRBV6-4 to TRBJ2-3; D is perhaps TRBD2 (6 bases). CDR3 length: 14 amino acids. Germline V gene sequence: CDR1 MRHNA, CDR2 SNTAGT. Trimming removed 4 bases from V and 0 bases from J, with 8 bases in between. The CDR3 loop reads CASSAGTSTDTQYF. As DNA, the CDR3 is TGTGCCAGCAGTGCCGGGACTAGCACAGATACGCAGTATTTT.

V and J are TRBV5-1 and TRBJ2-1, with 15 nucleotides matching TRBD2. Germline CDR1 is SGHRS and CDR2 is YFSETQ. The CDR3 has 16 residues. Trimming took 3 bases from V and 5 from J; bases not matched to a gene: 3. This CDR3 reads CASSWRTSGGDNEQFF. CDR3 DNA sequence: TGCGCCAGCAGCTGGCGGACTAGCGGGGGGGACAATGAGCAGTTCTTC.

The chain is built from TRBV6-6 and TRBJ1-3; D possibly corresponds to TRBD1 (5 bases). V dropped 6 bases and J dropped 1 base, with 16 bases sitting between them. The CDR3 covers 16 residues. Germline CDR1 is MNHNY and CDR2 is SVGAGI (reference sequence). Here the CDR3 reads CASSLDQGKSGNTIYF. CDR3 sequence (DNA): TGTGCCAGCAGCCTCGACCAGGGAAAATCTGGAAACACCATATATTTT.

This clone was seen a single time. This rearrangement joins TRBV27 to TRBJ2-3; 9 bases are a match to TRBD1. V was clipped by 4 bases and J by 2 bases; unmatched bases: 13. The CDR3 covers 18 residues. CDR1 and CDR2 (germline): MNHEY, SMNVEV (reference sequence). This CDR3 reads CASSSPSSWDRVTDTQYF. The CDR3 DNA is TGTGCCAGCAGTTCCCCCTCCTCCTGGGACAGGGTCACAGATACGCAGTATTTT.